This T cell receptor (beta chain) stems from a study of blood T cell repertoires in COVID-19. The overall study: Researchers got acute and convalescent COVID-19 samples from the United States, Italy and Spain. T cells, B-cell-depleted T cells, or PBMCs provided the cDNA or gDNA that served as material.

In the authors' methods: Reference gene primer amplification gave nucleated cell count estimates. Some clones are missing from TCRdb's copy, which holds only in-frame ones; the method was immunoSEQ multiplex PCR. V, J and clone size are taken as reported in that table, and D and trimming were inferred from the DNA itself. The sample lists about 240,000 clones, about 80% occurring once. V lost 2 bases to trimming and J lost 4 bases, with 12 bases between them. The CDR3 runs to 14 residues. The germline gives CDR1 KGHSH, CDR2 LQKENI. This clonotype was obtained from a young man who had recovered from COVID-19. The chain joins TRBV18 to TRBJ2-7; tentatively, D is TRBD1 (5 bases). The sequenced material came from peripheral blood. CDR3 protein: CASSPGATSYEQYF. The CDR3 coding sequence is TGTGCCAGCTCACCAGGGGCAACTTCGTACGAGCAGTACTTC. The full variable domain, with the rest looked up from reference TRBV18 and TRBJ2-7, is NAGVMQNPRHLVRRRGQEARLRCSPMKGHSHVYWYRQLPEEGLKFMVYLQKENIIDESGMPKERFSAEFPKEGPSILRIQQVVRGDSAAYFCASSPGATSYEQYFGPGTRLTVT.